This paragraph reports one T cell receptor beta chain. A CD45RA+ naive subset and a CD45RA-negative memory subset were split from CD4+ cells. In germline, CDR1 is SGHDT, CDR2 YYEEEE. Trimming at V came to 4 bases and at J to 0 bases, leaving 3 bases not matched to a gene. The CDR3 is 15 amino acids. This sample was taken from a study of shared clonotypes between healthy human individuals. In the study overall: There were three CD4 naive, three CD4 memory, two CD8 naive and one CD8 memory plates per donor.

Clones were sequenced by immunoSEQ multiplex PCR, and TCRdb holds only the in-frame ones, with some missing. The table has fewer than 2.5 million clones, 90% to 95% seen once; the top ten hold 0.36%. Sequencing was performed on naive CD4+ T cells from PBMCs. Subset here: CD45RA+ positively selected. The V call is TRBV5-6, the J call TRBJ2-4, with 8 bases that match TRBD1. The receptor comes from a man aged 18 to 30 in good health. Some clones in this sample may be carry-over from other donors' samples. CDR3 loop: CASSRTGIAKNIQYF. The CDR3 DNA reads as TGTGCCAGCAGCCGGACAGGGATAGCCAAAAACATTCAGTACTTC. Supplemented by reference TRBV5-6 and TRBJ2-4, the full variable domain reads DAGVTQSPTHLIKTRGQQVTLRCSPKSGHDTVSWYQQALGQGPQFIFQYYEEEERQRGNFPDRFSGHQFPNYSSELNVNALLLGDSALYLCASSRTGIAKNIQYFGAGTRLSVL.